This T cell receptor (beta chain) was identified in a study of blood T cell repertoires in COVID-19. Whole-study context: The United States, Italy and Spain provided the acute and convalescent COVID-19 samples. Sources were T cells, B-cell-depleted T cells, or PBMCs; the material itself was cDNA or gDNA.

As processed by the authors: Estimated nucleated cell counts came from reference gene primer amplification. Data came from immunoSEQ multiplex PCR; TCRdb stores just in-frame clones and leaves some out. V and J calls and clone size follow that table, whereas D and trimming were derived from the DNA. Here the sample spans some 69,000 clones, approximately 83% being singletons. Germline-derived CDR1 and CDR2 are SGHRS and YFSETQ. Trimming pared 4 bases from V and 3 bases from J, leaving 13 bases between. The CDR3 totals 15 residues. Material: peripheral blood. The genes are TRBV5-1 and TRBJ1-4; D uncertain. The sequence came from an elderly man with active or convalescent COVID-19. The CDR3 DNA is TGCGCCAGCAGCACCCGGGCGGGTCCTAATGAAAAACTGTTTTTT. Protein product: CASSTRAGPNEKLFF. The full variable domain, rest sourced from reference TRBV5-1 and TRBJ1-4, is KAGVTQTPRYLIKTRGQQVTLSCSPISGHRSVSWYQQTPGQGLQFLFEYFSETQRNKGNFPGRFSGRQFSNSRSEMNVSTLELGDSALYLCASSTRAGPNEKLFFGSGTQLSVL.